This T cell receptor (beta chain) was recovered during a study of neurological immune-mediated disorders. Synthesis of cDNA was accomplished via 5'RACE employing 10-nucleotide random UMIs. From the 5' RACE reads, TCRdb called clonotypes with MiXCR, one entry per CDR3 protein. The sample has fewer than 110,000 distinct CDR3 sequences, more than 10% seen once; the top ten hold approximately 3.1%. The table lists this clonotype with many counts. CDR1 and CDR2 from the germline V gene are SGHRS and YFSETQ. V shed 3 bases and J shed 0 bases, with 12 bases lying between them. This CDR3 is built from 15 residues. As to time point: longitudinal time-point 3.

The sample was PBMCs. The V gene is TRBV5-1, the J gene TRBJ1-1; the D gene is possibly TRBD1 (6 bases). This clonotype originated in a female donor with HTLV-1-associated myelopathy (HAM/TSP). In nucleotides, the CDR3 is TGCGCCAGCAGCTATCGCGGACAGCTGAACACTGAAGCTTTCTTT. Translating it yields CASSYRGQLNTEAFF.